The 3 T cell receptor beta chains in this list originate from one sample, sequenced in a study of CD8+CD57+ T cells in acquired aplastic anemia. Those patients picked for sequencing had displayed CD8+CD57+ cell expansion on flow cytometry. Genomic DNA served as template for TCR beta VDJ and CDR3 profiling. TCRdb ran MiXCR on the reads and lists one entry per CDR3 protein. The sample contains approximately 300,000 distinct CDR3 sequences, 45% to 65% of which appear only once. Sample: sorted CD4+, CD8+, or CD8+CD57+ T cells (not recorded which) from PBMCs. The source of these receptors is a human donor with aplastic anemia.

This clonotype was counted at least ten times. The chain combines TRBV2 with TRBJ1-1; unclear D gene. V lost 7 bases and J lost 2, with 14 bases in between. This CDR3 is built from 14 residues. The germline V gene encodes CDR1 SNHLY and CDR2 FYNNEI. The CDR3 spells CASIKAEINTEAFF. In DNA, the CDR3 is TGTGCCAGCATAAAGGCAGAGATTAACACTGAAGCTTTCTTT.

The chain employs TRBV5-1 and TRBJ2-3, with 15 positions matching TRBD2. The V gene end was trimmed by 5 bases and the J gene end by 0 bases; junction bases not matched to a gene: 25. Looked up from germline, CDR1 is SGHRS and CDR2 is YFSETQ. The CDR3 length is 24 residues. CDR3: CASSRTAPGLAGGYPQRSTDTQYF. The CDR3 nucleotides are TGCGCCAGCAGTCGCACCGCCCCGGGACTAGCGGGGGGTTATCCACAACGAAGCACAGATACGCAGTATTTT.

The V and J genes are TRBV6-5 and TRBJ2-3; the D gene is possibly TRBD2 (6 bases). Trimming shortened V by 6 bases and J by 9 bases, and 13 bases separated the two germline ends. Germline V CDR1 and CDR2: MNHEY, SVGAGI. The length of the CDR3 is 12 residues. The CDR3 DNA sequence: TGTGCCAGCAGGGATTCGGCGGGGACGCAGTATTTT. Translation: CASRDSAGTQYF.